Detailed here is one TCR beta chain. Which antigen it targets is not known. Per-base qualities were not stored, and no clone one base away is much larger. This sample includes further DNA sequences coding for the same CDR3. The CDR1 and CDR2 encoded by the germline V gene are SQVTM and ANQGSEA. The V end gives up 7 bases and the J end 1 base, leaving 3 bases in the junction not matched to a gene. The CDR3 measures 12 amino acids from cysteine to phenylalanine. This entry keeps only the CDR3 DNA: 36 bases, framed from base 1. This specimen comes from a study of blood T cell repertoires in COVID-19 (TCRdb year 2020). Background on the whole study: Collaborator samples came from the United States, Italy and Spain and covered acute and convalescent phases of COVID-19. The prospective study material was composed of cDNA or gDNA derived from T cells, B-cell-depleted T cells, or PBMCs. Deeply sampled blood TCRbeta repertoires from subjects exposed to, actively infected with, or recovered from COVID-19 were included in the dataset. The repertoires were made available in a free public database intended to serve as a resource for research on the immune response to SARS-CoV-2. The samples were drawn from two sources: the first 160 participants of the ongoing ImmuneRACE study, and 950 to 1,500 subjects contributed by 6 global collaborators. Nearly every sample came with metadata listing a de-identified subject ID, COVID-19 status, age in years and sex. HLA class I and class II types, where available, came from metadata supplied by the sample provider rather than from assay-based typing.

TCRbeta CDR3 regions were amplified from genomic DNA using the immunoSEQ Assay, a bias-controlled multiplex PCR. Per the original workflow: The number of nucleated cells in each sample was estimated from the amplification of reference gene primers within the assay. To quantify the absolute abundance of each unique TCRbeta CDR3 rearrangement, sequence reads were collapsed and filtered. For each sample, productive Simpson clonality was calculated by taking the square root of Simpson's diversity index across productive rearrangements. As stored in TCRdb, this immuneACCESS dataset retains in-frame rearrangements with V and J assigned. A fraction of the clones does not appear; measured against another copy, unresolved V genes explain less than half of the discrepancy, and the remainder lacks a known reason. The DNA was the basis for D and trimming; V, J and clone size are from that table. The sample table lists about 400,000 clones, just under 90% of them with a count of one. Less than 2% of the sample belongs to the ten largest clones.

The research as a whole found: The quantity of clinical and demographic metadata differed by source and by participant and was supplied without curation.

Enrolling through a virtual design, the prospective study's participants ranged in age from roughly 18 to 90 years and lived across roughly 24 United States geographic areas. In the prospective study, cohorts were assigned on the basis of participant-reported clinical history obtained from a screening survey and a study questionnaire. Recovered participants in ImmuneRACE Cohort 3 were defined by two consecutive negative NP/OP PCR tests, clearance by a healthcare professional, or resolution of symptoms. Each participant in the prospective study had whole blood, serum and a nasopharyngeal or oropharyngeal swab collected by mobile phlebotomists. Prospective study participants could optionally give additional blood draws and questionnaires over an approximately two-month period. Before DNA extraction, prospective study blood samples were shipped either frozen or at room temperature.

The specimen sequenced was PBMCs or T cells enriched from blood (not recorded which). This sequence originates from a woman in her thirties who had recovered from COVID-19. The sequence joins TRBV29-1 to TRBJ1-1; the central 7 bases match TRBD1. The CDR3 protein: CSGGQRNTEAFF. The DNA sequence follows: TGCAGCGGGGGACAGAGGAACACTGAAGCTTTCTTT.